The text below deals with one TCR beta chain. This clonotype was counted between two and nine times. Its target antigen remains unknown. No quality values exist for individual bases; no much larger clone is one base distant. The germline V gene encodes CDR1 DFQATT and CDR2 SNEGSKA (reference sequence). Clipping removes 3 bases from V and 7 bases from J, with 10 as the unmatched junction base count. The CDR3 runs 15 amino acids, cysteine and phenylalanine included. Solely the CDR3 DNA is kept, with 45 bases framed from the first base. This entry is derived from a study of CD4 T cell repertoires and nickel (dated by TCRdb to the early 2020s). The library was built by means of RT-PCR. Sequencing used an Illumina MiSeq. TCRdb reprocessed the public reads (quality trimming at Q25 with fastp, clone calling with MiXCR) and kept in-frame beta chains. Under each unique CDR3 protein, matching rows form one entry showing the most common genes and DNA. This sample gives 200 or so distinct CDR3 sequences in total; roughly three fifths of them show up just once. Jointly, the top ten make up around three fifths of the sample.

The sample consisted of CD4+ T cells from blood, not recorded whether cultured. The TCR sequence derives from a human donor in a nickel allergy study, with or without nickel allergy (not recorded which). It is not recorded whether this sample comes from one donor or several. The chain employs TRBV20-1 and TRBJ2-2; 8 nucleotides in the junction match TRBD2. The nucleotide sequence is TGCAGTGCTAGTACATCGGGGGGGCCGAACGGGGAGCTGTTTTTT. This sequence encodes CSASTSGGPNGELFF.